These 30 T cell receptor beta chains were sequenced from one sample in a study of blood T cell repertoires in COVID-19. TCRdb's copy holds only in-frame clones and misses some; the assay was immunoSEQ multiplex PCR. The data show about 98,000 clones, 70% to 90% seen once. Source material: peripheral blood. The receptor source for this set is a man in his 70s with acute or convalescent COVID-19.

The chain has TRBV6-1 and TRBJ1-2; D unclear. Trimming stripped 2 bases from V and 2 bases from J, with 9 bases between. This CDR3 spans 14 amino acids. CDR1 and CDR2 from the germline V gene are MNHNS and SASEGT. The CDR3 sequence: CASSESSGNYGYTF. The CDR3 bases are TGTGCCAGCAGTGAAAGTTCGGGGAACTATGGCTACACCTTC.

This sequence joins TRBV6-5 and TRBJ1-6; possible D gene TRBD1, 6 bases. V lost 5 bases and J 5 bases, leaving 13 bases between the germline ends. Per germline, CDR1 MNHEY and CDR2 SVGAGI. The CDR3 loop spans 15 amino acids. The CDR3 spells CASSRIQGNNSPLHF. The CDR3 DNA reads as TGTGCCAGCAGTCGAATACAGGGAAATAATTCACCCCTCCACTTT.

The rearrangement joins TRBV2 to TRBJ1-1, with 7 bases aligning to TRBD1. The CDR3 has 19 residues. V shed 4 bases and J 5 bases; nucleotides not matched to a gene: 22. CDR1 SNHLY and CDR2 FYNNEI come from the germline V gene. As DNA, the CDR3 is TGTGCCAGCAGTGGATACCCCATCCGGGACAGCCTCGGGGGTACTGAAGCTTTCTTT. Translation gives CASSGYPIRDSLGGTEAFF.

The J gene is TRBJ2-3, the V gene TRBV2; the match to TRBD2 covers 10 bases. There are 15 residues in the CDR3. V lost 3 bases and J lost 2; bases outside the gene matches: 2. Germline V gene sequence: CDR1 SNHLY, CDR2 FYNNEI. This CDR3 is CASSDSGGITDTQYF. The CDR3 DNA is TGTGCCAGCAGTGATAGCGGGGGGATCACAGATACGCAGTATTTT.

The chain combines TRBV7-2 with TRBJ2-2; the D gene is possibly TRBD1 (5 bases). Germline CDR1 SGHTA, CDR2 FQGNSA. V was pared by 7 bases and J by 6 bases, with 18 bases between. The CDR3 spans 15 residues. The CDR3 protein is CASNPVVGAPGELFF. CDR3 nucleotide sequence: TGTGCCAGCAACCCCGTCGTAGGGGCGCCCGGGGAGCTGTTTTTT.

The V gene is TRBV9, the J gene TRBJ2-2; D is unclear. V was cut by 0 bases and J by 6 bases, with 9 bases left in between. Germline V CDR1 and CDR2: SGDLS, YYNGEE. The CDR3 totals 14 residues. DNA for the CDR3: TGTGCCAGCAGCGTAGTGAGCGAATCCGGGGAGCTGTTTTTT. Translated, it gives CASSVVSESGELFF.

The chain links TRBV6-1 to TRBJ2-5; no reliable D call. The CDR3 has 14 amino acids. From germline, CDR1 is MNHNS and CDR2 SASEGT. V lost 2 bases to trimming and J lost 4 bases, with 11 bases between them. Here the CDR3 DNA reads TGTGCCAGCAGTGAAATCCGGGTACGAGAGACCCAGTACTTC. Its protein is CASSEIRVRETQYF.

This rearrangement joins TRBV6-1 to TRBJ1-2, with D possibly being TRBD1 (5 bases). CDR1 MNHNS and CDR2 SASEGT come from the germline V gene. Between the trimmed V and J ends, which lost 3 bases and 4 bases, there was a span of 12 bases. The length of the CDR3 is 14 residues. The CDR3 coding sequence is TGTGCCAGCAGTGAGGGGCAGGGCTTCTATGGCTACACCTTC. It specifies CASSEGQGFYGYTF.

This clone has a single count. This chain joins TRBV2 and TRBJ2-1; 9 bases agree with TRBD2. The CDR3 spans 16 residues. In germline, CDR1 is SNHLY, CDR2 FYNNEI. V dropped 7 bases and J dropped 6; count of bases not matched to a gene: 13. The CDR3 region is CASISIVLAGSNEQFF. The CDR3 bases are TGTGCCAGCATAAGTATCGTTCTAGCGGGGTCCAATGAGCAGTTCTTC.

The chain has TRBV7-9 and TRBJ2-7; tentatively, D is TRBD1 (5 bases). V was cut by 5 bases and J by 2 bases, with 13 bases left in between. This CDR3 has 14 amino acids. Germline CDR1 reads SEHNR; CDR2 reads FQNEAQ (reference sequence). CDR3 coding DNA: TGTGCCAGCAGCCCCCGACAGTCGACCTACGAGCAGTACGTC. Translated: CASSPRQSTYEQYV.

CDR3 coding DNA: TGCAGCGTTGTCCGACTAGCGGGGGCCAGGGATACGCAGTATTTT. This encodes CSVVRLAGARDTQYF. The chain recombines TRBV29-1 with TRBJ2-3, with 12 bases aligning to TRBD2. Germline assignment: CDR1 SQVTM and CDR2 ANQGSEA. The CDR3 runs to 15 residues. After removal of 4 bases from V and 6 bases from J, the junction contained 8 bases not matched to a gene.

The chain joins TRBV10-3 to TRBJ2-6, with 7 bases matching TRBD2. V lost 2 bases and J lost 2; bases outside the gene matches: 6. The germline V gene has CDR1 ENHRY and CDR2 SYGVKD. CDR3 length: 17 residues. The CDR3, as DNA: TGTGCCATCAGTGAGAATGGGGGGGTGGCTGGGGCCAACGTCCTGACTTTC. Protein: CAISENGGVAGANVLTF.

The chain links TRBV5-4 to TRBJ2-1; 7 bases align to TRBD1. V dropped 4 bases and J dropped 1; count of bases not matched to a gene: 11. The length of the CDR3 is 17 residues. Germline V gene data show CDR1 as SGHNT and CDR2 as YYREEE (reference sequence). The CDR3: CASSPTRTGSSYNEQFF. CDR3 coding DNA: TGTGCCAGCAGCCCGACCCGGACAGGTTCATCCTACAATGAGCAGTTCTTC.

The chain joins TRBV5-1 to TRBJ2-2, with D possibly being TRBD1 (6 bases). CDR1 and CDR2 from the germline V gene are SGHRS and YFSETQ. Trimming pared 2 bases from V and 0 bases from J, leaving 8 bases between. The CDR3 sequence is 15 residues long. CDR3 coding DNA: TGCGCCAGCAGCTTACAGGGCTCGAACACCGGGGAGCTGTTTTTT. This encodes CASSLQGSNTGELFF.

This rearrangement joins TRBV18 to TRBJ1-5, with TRBD1 matching over 9 bases. The J segment lost 8 bases and the V segment lost 5 bases, leaving 4 bases of the junction unmatched. The CDR3 length is 13 residues. The germline V gene encodes CDR1 KGHSH and CDR2 LQKENI. The CDR3 nucleotides read TGTGCCAGCTCAGGGACAGGGAGTGAGCCCCAGCATTTT. It is translated as CASSGTGSEPQHF.

This clone has just a few counts. The chain links TRBV5-6 to TRBJ2-1, with D possibly matching TRBD1 (5 bases). The CDR3 has 14 residues. V shed 0 bases and J shed 8 bases, with 12 bases lying between them. Looked up from germline, CDR1 is SGHDT and CDR2 is YYEEEE. CDR3 sequence: CASSLAFRADEQFF. The CDR3 bases are TGTGCCAGCAGCTTGGCCTTCAGGGCCGATGAGCAGTTCTTC.

The V and J genes are TRBV7-3 and TRBJ2-1; 7 nucleotides line up with TRBD2. Trimming at V came to 5 bases and at J to 5 bases, leaving 9 bases not matched to a gene. Germline CDR1 is SGHTA and CDR2 is FQGTGA. This CDR3 is 15 amino acids long. The CDR3 region has the DNA TGTGCCAGCAGCCCCCCGGGAGGTATAGACAATGAGCAGTTCTTC. It is translated as CASSPPGGIDNEQFF.

This clone showed up just a few times. The gene calls are TRBV14 and TRBJ1-2; 7 bases fit TRBD1. The CDR3 runs 16 residues. Germline CDR1 is SGHDN and CDR2 is FVKESK. The V segment lost 1 base and the J segment 2 bases; nucleotides outside the gene matches: 7. In DNA, the CDR3 is TGTGCCAGCAGCCAAGGGCCTGACAGGGCCAACTATGGCTACACCTTC. It encodes CASSQGPDRANYGYTF.

The chain is built from TRBV7-8 and TRBJ1-5, with D perhaps TRBD1 (6 bases). The CDR3 is 16 residues long. Germline loops: CDR1 SGHVS, CDR2 FQNEAQ. Between the trimmed V and J ends, which lost 2 bases and 0 bases, there was a span of 11 bases. DNA of the CDR3: TGTGCCAGCAGCTTAAACGACAGGTTTAGCAATCAGCCCCAGCATTTT. Protein: CASSLNDRFSNQPQHF.

In its sample, this clone was seen once. CDR3 in DNA: TGTGCCAGCAGCCAAGGGACAGGGGGCGAGCAGTACTTC. This encodes CASSQGTGGEQYF. J is TRBJ2-7 and V is TRBV3-1 (or the pseudogene TRBV3-2), with 10 bases matching TRBD1. The CDR3 is 13 residues long. From germline, CDR1 is LGHDT and CDR2 YNNKEL (reference sequence). V was clipped by 1 base and J by 6 bases; unmatched bases: 0.

The chain couples TRBV11-1 to TRBJ1-6, with 8 nucleotides matching TRBD1. The CDR3 length is 14 residues. CDR1 is SGHAT, CDR2 FQDESV, per germline (reference sequence). The trim removed 5 bases at V and 5 bases at J, leaving 2 bases unmatched. This CDR3 is CASSNRGNNSPLHF. CDR3 sequence (DNA): TGTGCCAGCAGCAACAGGGGGAATAATTCACCCCTCCACTTT.

The chain uses TRBV5-6 and TRBJ1-1, with D possibly matching TRBD1 (5 bases). V was cut by 0 bases and J by 1 base, with 7 bases left in between. The CDR3 is 14 residues long. Germline lookup yields CDR1 SGHDT and CDR2 YYEEEE. The CDR3 nucleotides read TGTGCCAGCAGCTTGGTTCAGGGGAACACTGAAGCTTTCTTT. This gives the protein CASSLVQGNTEAFF.

The gene calls are TRBV28 and TRBJ2-2; 9 bases align to TRBD2. V gave up 5 bases and J gave up 6 bases; unmatched junction bases: 1. Germline assignment: CDR1 MDHEN and CDR2 SYDVKM. This CDR3 spans 13 amino acids. CDR3 DNA sequence: TGTGCCAGCAGTCTAGCGGGGCCCGGGGAGCTGTTTTTT. Residues: CASSLAGPGELFF.

V usage is TRBV7-2 and J usage is TRBJ2-5; a weak D match, TRBD1 (5 bases). Germline-derived CDR1 and CDR2 are SGHTA and FQGNSA. The V and J ends lost 6 bases and 2 bases respectively, with 13 bases between them. The CDR3 contains 14 residues. The CDR3 protein is CASSFYRTQETQYF. The CDR3 region has the DNA TGTGCCAGCAGTTTTTACAGGACACAAGAGACCCAGTACTTC.

The chain employs TRBV7-9 and TRBJ1-2, with 9 bases that match TRBD1. The V gene's germline CDR1 is SEHNR and CDR2 FQNEAQ (reference sequence). The CDR3 runs 15 residues. With V trimmed by 5 bases and J by 4 bases, 8 bases remained unmatched. The CDR3 sequence is CASSPWTGVSYGYTF. As DNA, the CDR3 is TGTGCCAGCAGCCCCTGGACAGGGGTGAGCTATGGCTACACCTTC.

This clone came up once. The chain is built from TRBV11-2 and TRBJ2-7; 8 nucleotides agree with TRBD1. This CDR3 has 15 amino acids. Trimming removed 4 bases from V and 6 bases from J; junction bases left unmatched: 11. Germline V CDR1 and CDR2: SGHAT, FQNNGV. The CDR3: CASSSSRQGSAEQYF. The DNA of the CDR3 is TGTGCCAGCAGCTCATCTCGACAGGGGTCTGCCGAGCAGTACTTC.

The chain combines TRBV6-5 with TRBJ1-5, with D maybe TRBD1 (5 bases). V was pared by 6 bases and J by 4 bases, with 10 bases between. This CDR3 comprises 13 residues. Germline values: CDR1 MNHEY, CDR2 SVGAGI. CDR3 sequence (DNA): TGTGCCAGCAGGGGTGACAGAAATCAGCCCCAGCATTTT. Protein sequence: CASRGDRNQPQHF.

This clone was recorded a few times. The chain recombines TRBV6-5 with TRBJ1-3, with D possibly being TRBD1 (5 bases). This CDR3 has 14 amino acids. V gave up 4 bases and J gave up 6 bases, with 13 bases separating them. Germline CDR1 reads MNHEY; CDR2 reads SVGAGI. The CDR3 protein is CASSSPGGKNTIYF. In DNA, the CDR3 is TGTGCCAGCAGTTCGCCGGGGGGGAAAAACACCATATATTTT.

This sequence joins TRBV7-2 and TRBJ2-3; 8 positions agree with TRBD2. CDR1 is SGHTA and CDR2 is FQGNSA in the germline V gene. Trimming took 3 bases from V and 2 from J; bases not matched to a gene: 7. This CDR3 region has 16 residues. The CDR3 protein is CASSFSAAGATDTQYF. The CDR3 nucleotides are TGTGCCAGCAGCTTCTCGGCAGCGGGGGCCACAGATACGCAGTATTTT.

The chain links TRBV28 to TRBJ2-7; D possibly corresponds to TRBD1 (5 bases). Germline V CDR1 and CDR2: MDHEN, SYDVKM. V was shortened by 5 bases and J by 4 bases, with 9 bases between the two germline ends. This CDR3 spans 12 amino acids. This chain's CDR3 is CASSQGIYEQYV. The DNA of the CDR3 is TGTGCCAGCAGTCAGGGAATTTACGAGCAGTACGTC.